This TCR beta chain appears in the sequencing data of a study of neurological immune-mediated disorders. This clonotype was seen repeatedly, ten times or more. The CDR3 has 14 residues. The ends were cut back, 4 bases at V and 4 bases at J, with 14 bases in the middle. In germline, CDR1 is LGHDT, CDR2 YNNKEL (reference sequence). TCRdb itself ran the 5' RACE reads through MiXCR, one entry per CDR3 protein. The sample comprises 50,000 or so distinct CDR3 sequences, 3.8% of which are singletons, and 6.5% rests with the top ten. The sample comprised PBMCs. V and J are TRBV3-1 and TRBJ2-7; D gene unclear. The clonotype was recovered from a man between 60 and 70 years old with multiple sclerosis. CDR3 in amino acids: CASSRRAAIYEQYF. DNA for the CDR3: TGTGCCAGCAGCCGCCGGGCCGCAATTTACGAGCAGTACTTC.